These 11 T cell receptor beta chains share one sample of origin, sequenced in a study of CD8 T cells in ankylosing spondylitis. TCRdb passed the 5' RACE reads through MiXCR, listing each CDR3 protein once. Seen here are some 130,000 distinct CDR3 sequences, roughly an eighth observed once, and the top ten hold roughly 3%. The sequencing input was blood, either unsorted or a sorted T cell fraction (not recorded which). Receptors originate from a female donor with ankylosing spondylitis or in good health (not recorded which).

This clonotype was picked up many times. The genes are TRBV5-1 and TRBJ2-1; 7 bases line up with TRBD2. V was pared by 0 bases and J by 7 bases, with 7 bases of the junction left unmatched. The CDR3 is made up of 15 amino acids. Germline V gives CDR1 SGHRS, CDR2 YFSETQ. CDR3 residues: CASSLDSGLRNEQFF. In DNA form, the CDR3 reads TGCGCCAGCAGCTTGGATAGCGGGCTGAGGAATGAGCAGTTCTTC. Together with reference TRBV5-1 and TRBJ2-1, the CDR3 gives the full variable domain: KAGVTQTPRYLIKTRGQQVTLSCSPISGHRSVSWYQQTPGQGLQFLFEYFSETQRNKGNFPGRFSGRQFSNSRSEMNVSTLELGDSALYLCASSLDSGLRNEQFFGPGTRLTVL.

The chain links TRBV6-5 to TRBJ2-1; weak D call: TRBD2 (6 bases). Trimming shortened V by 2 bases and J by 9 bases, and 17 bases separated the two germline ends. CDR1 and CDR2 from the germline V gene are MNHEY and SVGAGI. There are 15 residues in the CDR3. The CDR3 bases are TGTGCCAGCAGTTACCGGACAACGGCGGGGTCTGAGCAGTTCTTC. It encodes CASSYRTTAGSEQFF.

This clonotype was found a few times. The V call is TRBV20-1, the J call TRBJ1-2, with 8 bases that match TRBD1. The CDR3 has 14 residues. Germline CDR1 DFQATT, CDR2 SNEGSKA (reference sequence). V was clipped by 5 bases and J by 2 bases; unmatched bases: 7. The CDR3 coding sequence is TGCAGTGCTCCCGACAGGGGAATAAACTATGGCTACACCTTC. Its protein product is CSAPDRGINYGYTF.

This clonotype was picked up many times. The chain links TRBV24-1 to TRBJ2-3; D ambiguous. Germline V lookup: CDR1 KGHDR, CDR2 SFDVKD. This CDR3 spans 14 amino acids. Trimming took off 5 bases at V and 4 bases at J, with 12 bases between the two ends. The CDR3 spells CATSVEWRADTQYF. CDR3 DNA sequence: TGTGCCACCAGTGTGGAATGGCGCGCAGATACGCAGTATTTT.

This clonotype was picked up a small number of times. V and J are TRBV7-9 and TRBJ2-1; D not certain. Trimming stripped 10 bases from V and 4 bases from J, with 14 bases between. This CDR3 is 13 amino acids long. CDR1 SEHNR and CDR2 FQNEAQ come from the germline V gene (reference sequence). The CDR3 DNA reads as TGTGCCATCAGTTATTCCGGGTACAATGAGCAGTTCTTC. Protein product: CAISYSGYNEQFF.

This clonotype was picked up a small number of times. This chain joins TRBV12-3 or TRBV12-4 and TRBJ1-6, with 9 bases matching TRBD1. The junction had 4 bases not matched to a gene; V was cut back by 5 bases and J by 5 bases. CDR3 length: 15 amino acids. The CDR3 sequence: CASSKRTGDNSPLHF. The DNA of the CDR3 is TGTGCCAGCAGTAAGCGGACAGGGGATAATTCACCCCTCCACTTT.

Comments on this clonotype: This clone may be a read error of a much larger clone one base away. CDR3 region: CGISLFTTGGDTQYF. CDR3 sequence (DNA): TGTGGCATCAGTTTGTTTACTACAGGGGGGGATACGCAGTATTTT. V and J are TRBV10-3 and TRBJ2-3, with 8 positions matching TRBD1. This CDR3 comprises 15 residues. Germline-derived CDR1 and CDR2 are ENHRY and SYGVKD.

Here the CDR3 reads CASSLAESTDTQYF. The CDR3 bases are TGCGCCAGCAGCTTGGCGGAGAGCACAGATACGCAGTATTTT. The chain combines TRBV5-1 with TRBJ2-3; D ambiguous. The length of the CDR3 is 14 residues. Trimming pared 0 bases from V and 0 bases from J, leaving 5 bases between. Germline V gene sequence: CDR1 SGHRS, CDR2 YFSETQ.

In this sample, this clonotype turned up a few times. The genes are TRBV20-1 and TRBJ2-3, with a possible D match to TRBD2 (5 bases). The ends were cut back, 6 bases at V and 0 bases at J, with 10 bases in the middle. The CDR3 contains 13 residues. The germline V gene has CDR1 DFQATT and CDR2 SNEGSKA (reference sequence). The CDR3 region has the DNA TGCAGTGCGAGGGCTGCCAGCACAGATACGCAGTATTTT. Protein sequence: CSARAASTDTQYF.

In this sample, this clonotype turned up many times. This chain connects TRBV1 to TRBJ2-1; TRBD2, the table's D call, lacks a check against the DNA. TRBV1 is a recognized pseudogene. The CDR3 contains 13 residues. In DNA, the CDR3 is TGCACCAGCAGCCACCCTCCCGGACTGATCGAGTTCTTC. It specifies CTSSHPPGLIEFF.

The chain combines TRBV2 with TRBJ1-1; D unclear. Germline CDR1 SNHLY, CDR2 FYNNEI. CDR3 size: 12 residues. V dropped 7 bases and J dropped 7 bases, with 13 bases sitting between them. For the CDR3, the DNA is TGTGCCAGCACCTCCAGTGGCGATGAAGCTTTCTTT. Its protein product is CASTSSGDEAFF.